This TCR beta chain derives from a study of blood T cell repertoires in COVID-19. Study-level information: Whether acute or convalescent, the COVID-19 samples came from the United States, Italy and Spain. T cells, B-cell-depleted T cells, or PBMCs provided the cDNA or gDNA that served as material.

In the authors' methods: Nucleated cell number was recorded as an estimate derived from reference gene primer amplification. TCRdb's copy holds only in-frame clones and misses some; the assay was immunoSEQ multiplex PCR. V and J calls and clone size come straight from that table; D and trimming were deduced from the DNA. The sample includes under 400,000 clones, around 89% of them seen just once. Germline V lookup: CDR1 SGHRS, CDR2 YFSETQ. CDR3 size: 11 residues. The V and J ends lost 3 bases and 7 bases respectively, with 7 bases between them. This TCR was sampled from a man aged 18 to 29 with active or convalescent COVID-19. The chain couples TRBV5-1 to TRBJ1-1; TRBD1 is a possible D gene (5 bases). Sequencing was carried out using peripheral blood. The CDR3 coding sequence is TGCGCCAGCAGCTCGGGGGATGAAGCTTTCTTT. It encodes CASSSGDEAFF.